This T cell receptor (beta chain) was recovered during a study of post-analysis software for immune sequencing data. Looking at the study overall: Some patients lacked subtype; others had relapsing-remitting, secondary progressive or progressive-relapsing disease.

Turning to this clonotype: The antigen remains unidentified.

Study-wide points: When compared against controls, multiple sclerosis patients showed significantly lower normalized Chao1 diversity. Five or six TRBV segments, TRBV5-6, TRBV5-1 and TRBV20-1 among them, were found more frequent in patients than controls.

Incorporated into the TCR beta cDNA libraries were unique molecular identifiers, which served to reduce PCR and sequencing biases. T cells numbering roughly 1 to 10 million gave rise to roughly 550,000 cDNA molecules. TCRdb reprocessed the PCR reads via MiXCR and lists one record per CDR3 protein. The sample holds about 540,000 distinct CDR3 sequences, around a third seen once. Germline-derived CDR1 and CDR2 are DFQATT and SNEGSKA (reference sequence). This CDR3 is built from 16 residues. The J segment lost 1 base and the V segment lost 2 bases, leaving 9 bases of the junction unmatched. The clonotype originates from a girl under 18 with multiple sclerosis. The source material was blood. The rearrangement joins TRBV20-1 to TRBJ1-1, with 8 bases aligning to TRBD1. The CDR3 nucleotides read TGCAGTGCTAGACAGGGGGCAGCCCAAACGAACACTGAAGCTTTCTTT. Protein sequence: CSARQGAAQTNTEAFF.